These T cell receptor beta chains were read from a single sample in a study of blood T cell repertoires in COVID-19. The assay was immunoSEQ multiplex PCR, and TCRdb's table has in-frame clones only and misses some. The table records roughly 160,000 clones, 70% to 90% of them present only once. The sample consisted of peripheral blood. These TCRs come from a woman aged 45-59 years with COVID-19, enrolled during active disease. Each CDR3 is given with its conserved first and last residue. Fields, in order: D gene, V gene, clone size, J gene, CDR3 protein, CDR3 DNA. D genes are given only for firm matches. Clone size is shown for a subset of rows, as once, few, many or a class of expanded clone.

D: TRBD1; V: TRBV2; size: NA; J: TRBJ2-7; CDR3: CASSPGTGGFEQYF; DNA: TGTGCCAGCAGTCCCGGGACAGGGGGCTTCGAGCAGTACTTC
D: TRBD1; V: TRBV5-1; size: NA; J: TRBJ2-7; CDR3: CASTGQGQGLQYF; DNA: TGCGCCAGCACTGGCCAAGGACAGGGGCTTCAGTACTTC
D: TRBD2; V: TRBV27; size: NA; J: TRBJ2-7; CDR3: CASLSPGGLNEQYF; DNA: TGTGCCAGCCTTAGTCCTGGGGGACTAAACGAGCAGTACTTC
D: TRBD1; V: TRBV2; size: few; J: TRBJ2-7; CDR3: CASVGTGGNEQYF; DNA: TGTGCCAGCGTAGGGACAGGGGGAAACGAGCAGTACTTC
D: NA; V: TRBV15; size: few; J: TRBJ1-2; CDR3: CATTGGTKGYTF; DNA: TGTGCCACCACCGGGGGGACAAAGGGCTACACCTTC
D: NA; V: TRBV28; size: NA; J: TRBJ1-2; CDR3: CASSLTDYGYTF; DNA: TGTGCCAGCAGTTTAACGGACTATGGCTACACCTTC
D: NA; V: TRBV24-1; size: NA; J: TRBJ1-6; CDR3: CATTLYEGTNGSPLHF; DNA: TGTGCCACCACCCTTTACGAAGGGACAAACGGTTCACCCCTCCACTTT
D: TRBD1; V: TRBV19; size: NA; J: TRBJ1-2; CDR3: CASRDTGTVYGYTF; DNA: TGTGCCAGTAGGGACACCGGGACAGTCTATGGCTACACCTTC
D: NA; V: TRBV5-1; size: NA; J: TRBJ1-1; CDR3: CASSSDPLWRGTEAFF; DNA: TGCGCCAGCAGCTCTGACCCCCTTTGGAGGGGCACTGAAGCTTTCTTT
D: TRBD2; V: TRBV3-1/TRBV3-2; size: NA; J: TRBJ2-1; CDR3: CASRRTSGVNEQFF; DNA: TGTGCCAGCAGACGGACTAGCGGGGTTAATGAGCAGTTCTTC
D: NA; V: TRBV6-5; size: few; J: TRBJ1-2; CDR3: CASSYSGPRAQGYTF; DNA: TGTGCCAGCAGTTACTCAGGGCCCAGGGCGCAGGGCTACACCTTC
D: TRBD1; V: TRBV12-3/TRBV12-4; size: NA; J: TRBJ1-2; CDR3: CASTPTGDYGYTF; DNA: TGTGCCAGCACCCCGACAGGGGACTATGGCTACACCTTC
D: TRBD1; V: TRBV5-1; size: NA; J: TRBJ2-2; CDR3: CASSLVGQGANGELFF; DNA: TGCGCCAGCAGCTTGGTGGGACAGGGGGCGAACGGGGAGCTGTTTTTT
D: NA; V: TRBV19; size: NA; J: TRBJ2-1; CDR3: CASSVGQGSYNEQFF; DNA: TGTGCCAGTAGTGTGGGCCAGGGGTCCTACAATGAGCAGTTCTTC
D: NA; V: TRBV6-1; size: once; J: TRBJ1-4; CDR3: CASSSGGEKLFF; DNA: TGTGCCAGCAGTTCGGGGGGAGAAAAACTGTTTTTT
D: TRBD2; V: TRBV27; size: once; J: TRBJ2-3; CDR3: CASSTQSGGPTGPDTQYF; DNA: TGTGCCAGCAGTACTCAAAGCGGGGGACCAACGGGGCCAGATACGCAGTATTTT
D: TRBD1; V: TRBV24-1; size: NA; J: TRBJ2-3; CDR3: CATSDRGSTDTQYF; DNA: TGTGCCACCAGTGACAGGGGGAGCACAGATACGCAGTATTTT
D: NA; V: TRBV12-3/TRBV12-4; size: NA; J: TRBJ2-2; CDR3: CASRLASTGELFF; DNA: TGTGCCAGCCGGCTAGCTAGTACCGGGGAGCTGTTTTTT
D: NA; V: TRBV30; size: NA; J: TRBJ1-2; CDR3: CAWSPGFANYGYTF; DNA: TGTGCCTGGAGTCCAGGATTCGCTAACTATGGCTACACCTTC
D: TRBD2; V: TRBV5-6; size: NA; J: TRBJ2-7; CDR3: CASSSEGTNTYEQYF; DNA: TGTGCCAGCAGCTCGGAAGGGACTAACACCTACGAGCAGTACTTC
D: NA; V: TRBV28; size: once; J: TRBJ1-2; CDR3: CASSPRWEGDGYTF; DNA: TGTGCCAGCAGTCCACGGTGGGAGGGGGATGGCTACACCTTC
D: NA; V: TRBV6-2/TRBV6-3; size: NA; J: TRBJ2-2; CDR3: CASSYLVRAGELFF; DNA: TGTGCCAGCAGTTACTTGGTCCGGGCCGGGGAGCTGTTTTTT
D: TRBD2; V: TRBV4-1; size: NA; J: TRBJ2-3; CDR3: CASSQPLLAGGRDTQYF; DNA: TGCGCCAGCAGCCAACCGCTCCTAGCGGGAGGGCGAGATACGCAGTATTTT
D: TRBD2; V: TRBV13; size: NA; J: TRBJ2-7; CDR3: CASSFRGGQSEQYF; DNA: TGTGCCAGCAGCTTCCGGGGGGGCCAAAGCGAGCAGTACTTC
D: NA; V: TRBV7-9; size: once; J: TRBJ1-2; CDR3: CASSSTYEPSYGYTF; DNA: TGTGCCAGCAGCTCAACATACGAGCCTAGCTATGGCTACACCTTC
D: TRBD2; V: TRBV13; size: NA; J: TRBJ2-3; CDR3: CASNPSGYTDTQYF; DNA: TGTGCCAGCAATCCTAGCGGGTACACAGATACGCAGTATTTT
D: NA; V: TRBV6-1; size: NA; J: TRBJ1-5; CDR3: CASSGQETHSNQPQHF; DNA: TGTGCCAGCAGTGGACAAGAGACACATAGCAATCAGCCCCAGCATTTT
D: NA; V: TRBV3-1/TRBV3-2; size: NA; J: TRBJ1-5; CDR3: CASSQGQFNQPQHF; DNA: TGTGCCAGCAGCCAAGGGCAGTTCAATCAGCCCCAGCATTTT
D: NA; V: TRBV6-1; size: NA; J: TRBJ1-1; CDR3: CASSEFQAAAGTEAFF; DNA: TGTGCCAGCAGTGAATTTCAGGCTGCTGCTGGCACTGAAGCTTTCTTT
D: NA; V: TRBV7-8; size: NA; J: TRBJ2-3; CDR3: CASRPPSDRPGTDTQYF; DNA: TGTGCCAGCAGACCACCCTCCGACAGGCCCGGCACAGATACGCAGTATTTT
D: TRBD2; V: TRBV4-1; size: NA; J: TRBJ2-1; CDR3: CASSLSRTSGGLDEQFF; DNA: TGCGCCAGCAGCTTATCTAGGACTAGCGGGGGGCTGGATGAGCAGTTCTTC